This entry is about one T cell receptor beta chain. The entry originates in a study of blood T cell repertoires in COVID-19. The V gene's germline CDR1 is MNHEY and CDR2 SVGAGI. The CDR3 runs to 14 residues. V shed 6 bases and J shed 1 base, with 9 bases lying between them. Method: immunoSEQ multiplex PCR; TCRdb's copy keeps in-frame clones and lacks some. The data contain roughly 240,000 clones, approximately 85% of them singletons. The sequence was obtained from a woman at least 80 years old with COVID-19, enrolled during active disease. Sample: peripheral blood. The V gene is TRBV6-5, the J gene TRBJ2-2; TRBD1 might be the D (6 bases). The DNA of the CDR3 is TGTGCCAGCAGAGAGACAGGGAACACCGGGGAGCTGTTTTTT. Translated: CASRETGNTGELFF.